These 24 T cell receptor beta chains were all obtained from the same sample, sequenced in a study of shared clonotypes between healthy human individuals. Only in-frame clones appear in the TCRdb table, and some are missing; sequencing was by immunoSEQ multiplex PCR. The top ten clones hold approximately 0.4% of a sample with some 2,500,000 clones, around 92% of them seen once. Sequencing was carried out using naive CD4+ T cells from PBMCs. Subset described: CD45RA+ positively selected. These receptors originate from a man between 18 and 35 years old in good health. Some clones in this sample may be carry-over from other donors' samples.

V gene TRBV28 combines with J gene TRBJ1-5; D call uncertain. V shed 1 base and J shed 7 bases, with 11 bases lying between them. The length of the CDR3 is 14 residues. Germline values: CDR1 MDHEN, CDR2 SYDVKM. This CDR3 is CASSLSLSKQPQHF. The CDR3 DNA sequence: TGTGCCAGCAGTTTATCACTATCAAAGCAGCCCCAGCATTTT. The whole variable domain, filled in from reference TRBV28 and TRBJ1-5, reads DVKVTQSSRYLVKRTGEKVFLECVQDMDHENMFWYRQDPGLGLRLIYFSYDVKMKEKGDIPEGYSVSREKKERFSLILESASTNQTSMYLCASSLSLSKQPQHFGDGTRLSIL.

The chain links TRBV19 to TRBJ2-7, with 8 bases that match TRBD1. This CDR3 comprises 14 residues. V gave up 5 bases and J gave up 1 base; unmatched junction bases: 4. The germline gives CDR1 LNHDA, CDR2 SQIVND (reference sequence). CDR3 DNA sequence: TGTGCCAGTAGTTTGAGACAGGGGTCCTACGAGCAGTACTTC. This translates into CASSLRQGSYEQYF.

DNA of the CDR3: TGTGCCAGCATCCCCGGGACTAGGGGCACCGGGGAGCTGTTTTTT. It encodes CASIPGTRGTGELFF. This rearrangement joins TRBV6-6 to TRBJ2-2, with 8 bases identical to TRBD2. Unmatched junction bases numbered 8, after V lost 7 bases and J lost 4 bases. In germline, CDR1 is MNHNY, CDR2 SVGAGI (reference sequence). The CDR3 has 15 amino acids.

The genes are TRBV6-1 and TRBJ2-7, with a weak D call TRBD2 (6 bases). Germline V gene data show CDR1 as MNHNS and CDR2 as SASEGT. This CDR3 contains 16 residues. Trimming took 0 bases from V and 2 from J, leaving 14 bases between them. The CDR3 DNA sequence: TGTGCCAGCAGTGAAGCTTGGCTAGCGAAAACCTACGAGCAGTACTTC. Protein sequence: CASSEAWLAKTYEQYF.

Only a few counts were recorded for this clone. This chain joins TRBV5-1 and TRBJ2-1; 9 bases are shared with TRBD2. The length of the CDR3 is 17 residues. The germline CDR1 and CDR2 sequences are SGHRS and YFSETQ. The V and J ends lost 3 bases and 3 bases, in that order; junction bases with no gene match: 10. The CDR3 DNA reads as TGCGCCAGCAGCTGGGCGGGGCGGGAGGGCCTCTACAATGAGCAGTTCTTC. Translated, it gives CASSWAGREGLYNEQFF.

About this clone itself: Mismatch with germline at one junction end may stem from a read error. The J gene is TRBJ2-1, the V gene TRBV5-1; TRBD1 matches at 11 bases. CDR3 size: 14 residues. The V gene's germline CDR1 is SGHRS and CDR2 YFSETQ. CDR3 in amino acids: CASSLGTGGLEWVF. DNA for the CDR3: TGCGCCAGCAGCTTGGGGACAGGGGGCTTGGAGTGGGTCTTC. The full variable domain, with the rest looked up from reference TRBV5-1 and TRBJ2-1, is KAGVTQTPRYLIKTRGQQVTLSCSPISGHRSVSWYQQTPGQGLQFLFEYFSETQRNKGNFPGRFSGRQFSNSRSEMNVSTLELGDSALYLCASSLGTGGLEWVFGPGTRLTVL.

This clone was observed a single time. This chain joins TRBV19 and TRBJ2-7; TRBD2 matches 9 bases. The CDR3 has 15 residues. Germline V CDR1 and CDR2: LNHDA, SQIVND (reference sequence). The ends lost 5 bases at V and 3 bases at J; junction bases unmatched: 8. The CDR3 DNA reads TGTGCCAGTAGTGCTCCAGGACTAGCGCGCTACGAGCAGTACTTC. Translating it yields CASSAPGLARYEQYF.

The chain recombines TRBV2 with TRBJ2-7, with D maybe TRBD2 (5 bases). The CDR3 is 13 amino acids. CDR1 SNHLY and CDR2 FYNNEI come from the germline V gene. The ends were cut back, 3 bases at V and 7 bases at J, with 13 bases in the middle. This CDR3 reads CASSDPRAWEQYF. In DNA form, the CDR3 reads TGTGCCAGCAGTGATCCGCGGGCCTGGGAGCAGTACTTC.

V and J are TRBV15 and TRBJ2-1, with 10 bases lining up with TRBD1. This CDR3 spans 16 amino acids. J was trimmed by 7 bases and V by 1 base; bases with no gene match: 7. CDR1 and CDR2 (germline): LNHNV, YYDKDF (reference sequence). CDR3: CATSRGPGQGTNEQFF. The CDR3 nucleotides read TGTGCCACCAGCAGAGGCCCGGGACAGGGGACGAATGAGCAGTTCTTC.

The gene calls are TRBV28 and TRBJ1-4; no definite D call. V lost 3 bases to trimming and J lost 4 bases, with 15 bases between them. Germline V CDR1 and CDR2: MDHEN, SYDVKM. The CDR3 extends over 16 amino acids. In DNA, the CDR3 is TGTGCCAGCAGTTTTTGGTCCCGACGGAGTAATGAAAAACTGTTTTTT. Its translation: CASSFWSRRSNEKLFF.

V usage is TRBV5-4 and J usage is TRBJ2-2; a possible D gene is TRBD2 (6 bases). Trimming removed 4 bases at V and 2 bases at J, with 12 bases between. Germline V lookup: CDR1 SGHNT, CDR2 YYREEE (reference sequence). The length of the CDR3 is 15 residues. For the CDR3, the DNA is TGTGCCAGCAGCCCGGGACTCCCTAACACCGGGGAGCTGTTTTTT. It specifies CASSPGLPNTGELFF.

The rearrangement uses TRBV5-4 and TRBJ1-1, with 8 positions matching TRBD1. CDR1 and CDR2 from the germline V gene are SGHNT and YYREEE (reference sequence). Losses at the gene ends were 3 bases for V and 4 bases for J; bases not matched to a gene: 5. The length of the CDR3 is 14 residues. In nucleotides, the CDR3 is TGTGCCAGCAGCTCCAAACAGGGGGTCACTGAAGCTTTCTTT. This codes for CASSSKQGVTEAFF.

The chain has TRBV7-2 and TRBJ1-5, with 8 bases matching TRBD1. The V segment lost 5 bases and the J segment 7 bases; nucleotides outside the gene matches: 13. The CDR3 extends over 16 amino acids. Germline-derived CDR1 and CDR2 are SGHTA and FQGNSA. CDR3 nucleotides: TGTGCCAGCAGCCCGCGCCCTGGACAGGGCGGCCAGCCCCAGCATTTT. This encodes CASSPRPGQGGQPQHF. The whole variable domain, filled in from reference TRBV7-2 and TRBJ1-5, reads GAGVSQSPSNKVTEKGKDVELRCDPISGHTALYWYRQSLGQGLEFLIYFQGNSAPDKSGLPSDRFSAERTGGSVSTLTIQRTQQEDSAVYLCASSPRPGQGGQPQHFGDGTRLSIL.

The J gene is TRBJ1-4, the V gene TRBV19; TRBD1 matches 8 bases. CDR3 length: 15 amino acids. Germline V CDR1 and CDR2: LNHDA, SQIVND (reference sequence). J lost 6 bases, V lost 6 bases, and 9 bases had no gene match. CDR3 sequence reads: CASRGDRGGDEKLFF. The CDR3 region has the DNA TGTGCCAGTAGGGGAGACAGGGGTGGAGATGAAAAACTGTTTTTT. Looking up the rest from reference TRBV19 and TRBJ1-4 gives the full variable domain: DGGITQSPKYLFRKEGQNVTLSCEQNLNHDAMYWYRQDPGQGLRLIYYSQIVNDFQKGDIAEGYSVSREKKESFPLTVTSAQKNPTAFYLCASRGDRGGDEKLFFGSGTQLSVL.

The chain is built from TRBV6-5 and TRBJ2-7, with 7 bases fitting TRBD2. The germline gives CDR1 MNHEY, CDR2 SVGAGI. The ends lost 5 bases at V and 3 bases at J; junction bases unmatched: 7. The CDR3 sequence is 14 residues long. CDR3 region: CASSPLAIGYEQYF. DNA for the CDR3: TGTGCCAGCAGTCCACTAGCGATCGGCTACGAGCAGTACTTC.

The chain carries TRBV4-1 and TRBJ2-3; D call uncertain. Trimming took off 2 bases at V and 4 bases at J, with 4 bases between the two ends. The CDR3 consists of 12 residues. In germline, CDR1 is MGHRA, CDR2 YSYEKL. The CDR3 DNA sequence: TGCGCCAGCAGCCAACAGTCAGATACGCAGTATTTT. Translated, it gives CASSQQSDTQYF.

This chain uses TRBV18 with TRBJ2-1; 12 bases align to TRBD2. This CDR3 is 17 amino acids long. Trimming removed 0 bases from V and 2 bases from J; junction bases left unmatched: 2. Germline V CDR1 and CDR2: KGHSH, LQKENI. The CDR3 protein is CASSPPLAGGTYNEQFF. The CDR3, as DNA: TGTGCCAGCTCACCACCGCTAGCGGGAGGGACCTACAATGAGCAGTTCTTC.

In this sample, this clone turned up once. The chain employs TRBV28 and TRBJ2-4, with 9 positions matching TRBD2. The germline V gene has CDR1 MDHEN and CDR2 SYDVKM. V shed 6 bases, J shed 0 bases, and the junction held 21 bases outside the gene matches. This CDR3 has 21 amino acids. The CDR3 DNA reads as TGTGCCAGCAGACCGACGTCTTTTCGCGGGGGGGGAGCCGTAGCCAAAAACATTCAGTACTTC. Protein product: CASRPTSFRGGGAVAKNIQYF.

The genes are TRBV2 and TRBJ1-2, with D tentatively TRBD1 (5 bases). The CDR3 spans 14 residues. Germline V gene data show CDR1 as SNHLY and CDR2 as FYNNEI. V was trimmed by 5 bases and J by 6 bases, leaving 16 bases between them. The CDR3: CASSLERGGDGYTF. Written as DNA, the CDR3 is TGTGCCAGCAGTTTAGAGAGGGGCGGGGATGGCTACACCTTC.

The gene calls are TRBV6-6 and TRBJ1-3; a possible D gene is TRBD1 (6 bases). The length of the CDR3 is 16 residues. The germline gives CDR1 MNHNY, CDR2 SVGAGI (reference sequence). Between the trimmed V and J ends, which lost 2 bases and 0 bases, there was a span of 11 bases. The CDR3 loop is CASSYGIRGSGNTIYF. The DNA for the CDR3 is TGTGCCAGCAGTTACGGAATCAGGGGCTCTGGAAACACCATATATTTT.

Comments on this clone: Other DNA variants within this sample encode the same CDR3. This chain joins TRBV7-3 and TRBJ2-2, with 8 bases aligning to TRBD1. Germline CDR1 and CDR2: SGHTA and FQGTGA. V gave up 0 bases and J gave up 0 bases; unmatched junction bases: 0. The CDR3 totals 16 residues. The CDR3 coding sequence is TGTGCCAGCAGCTTAACGACAGGGGCGAACACCGGGGAGCTGTTTTTT. Amino acid sequence: CASSLTTGANTGELFF.

The chain's CDR3 is CASSLDTSGSQETQYF. DNA for the CDR3: TGCGCCAGCAGCTTGGATACTAGCGGGAGCCAAGAGACCCAGTACTTC. The V and J genes are TRBV5-1 and TRBJ2-5; 11 bases are a match to TRBD2. The germline V gene encodes CDR1 SGHRS and CDR2 YFSETQ. The trim removed 0 bases at V and 1 base at J, leaving 2 bases unmatched. This CDR3 contains 16 residues.

This chain connects TRBV29-1 to TRBJ2-7; D is possibly TRBD1 (5 bases). The CDR3 has 12 amino acids. Germline V gene lookup returns CDR1 SQVTM and CDR2 ANQGSEA. Trimming pared 7 bases from V and 5 bases from J, leaving 15 bases between. The CDR3 region has the DNA TGCAGCGCGTGGGCAGGGATCGACGAGCAGTACTTC. Translating gives CSAWAGIDEQYF.

V usage is TRBV5-1 and J usage is TRBJ2-7; 7 bases map to TRBD1. The CDR3 spans 14 residues. With V trimmed by 5 bases and J by 6 bases, 11 bases remained unmatched. Germline CDR1 reads SGHRS; CDR2 reads YFSETQ. CDR3 in DNA: TGCGCCAGCAGTTCCGGGACAGACCGCGCCGAGCAGTACTTC. Protein sequence: CASSSGTDRAEQYF.